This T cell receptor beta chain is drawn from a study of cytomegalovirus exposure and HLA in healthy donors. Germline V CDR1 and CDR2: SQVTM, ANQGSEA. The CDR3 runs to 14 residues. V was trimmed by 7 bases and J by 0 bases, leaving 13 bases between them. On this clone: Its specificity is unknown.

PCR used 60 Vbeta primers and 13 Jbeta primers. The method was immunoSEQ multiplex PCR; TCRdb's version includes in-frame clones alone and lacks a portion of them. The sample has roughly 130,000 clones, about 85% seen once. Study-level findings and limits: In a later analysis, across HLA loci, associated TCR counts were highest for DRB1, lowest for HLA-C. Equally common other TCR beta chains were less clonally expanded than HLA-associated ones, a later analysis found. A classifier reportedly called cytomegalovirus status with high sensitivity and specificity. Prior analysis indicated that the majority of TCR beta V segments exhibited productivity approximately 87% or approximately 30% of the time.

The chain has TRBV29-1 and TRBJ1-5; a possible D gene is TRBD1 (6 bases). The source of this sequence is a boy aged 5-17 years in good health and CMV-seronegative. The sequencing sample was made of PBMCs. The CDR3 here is CSASMDSSNQPQHF. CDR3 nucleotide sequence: TGCAGCGCCTCCATGGACAGTAGCAATCAGCCCCAGCATTTT.